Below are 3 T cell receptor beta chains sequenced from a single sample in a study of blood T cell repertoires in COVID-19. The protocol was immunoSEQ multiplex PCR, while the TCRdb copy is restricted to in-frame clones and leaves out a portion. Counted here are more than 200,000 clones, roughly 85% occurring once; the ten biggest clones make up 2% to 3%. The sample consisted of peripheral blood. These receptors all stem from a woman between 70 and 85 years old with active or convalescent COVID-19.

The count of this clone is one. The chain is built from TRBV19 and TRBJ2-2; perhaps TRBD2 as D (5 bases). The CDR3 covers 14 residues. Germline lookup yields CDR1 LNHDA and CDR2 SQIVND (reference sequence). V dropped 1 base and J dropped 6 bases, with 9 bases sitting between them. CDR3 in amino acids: CASSIGKRSGELFF. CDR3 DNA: TGTGCCAGTAGTATAGGGAAGCGGTCCGGGGAGCTGTTTTTT.

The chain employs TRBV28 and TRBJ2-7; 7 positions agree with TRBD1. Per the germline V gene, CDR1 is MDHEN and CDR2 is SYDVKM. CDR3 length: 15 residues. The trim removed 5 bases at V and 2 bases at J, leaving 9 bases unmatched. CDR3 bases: TGTGCCAGCAGTCTTATTATCGGGACAGCCTACGAGCAGTACTTC. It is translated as CASSLIIGTAYEQYF.

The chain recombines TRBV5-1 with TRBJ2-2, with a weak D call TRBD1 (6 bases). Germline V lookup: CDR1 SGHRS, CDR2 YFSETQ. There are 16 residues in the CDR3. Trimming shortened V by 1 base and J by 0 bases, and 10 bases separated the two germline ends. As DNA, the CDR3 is TGCGCCAGCAGCTTGTTTGGGGGCGCGAACACCGGGGAGCTGTTTTTT. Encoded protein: CASSLFGGANTGELFF.